Listed below are T cell receptor beta chains from one sample, sequenced in a study of shared clonotypes between healthy human individuals. Only in-frame clones appear in the TCRdb table, and some are missing; sequencing was by immunoSEQ multiplex PCR. The sample gives 950,000 to 1,200,000 clones, about 72% of which show up once; roughly 0.9% is in the top ten. The sequenced sample consisted of memory CD4+ T cells from PBMCs. These receptors were obtained from a man between 18 and 35 years old in good health. Some clones in this sample may be carry-over from other donors' samples. Each CDR3 is given with its conserved first and last residue. The order of the fields is J gene, clone size, V gene, D gene, CDR3 protein, CDR3 DNA. D genes are given only for firm matches. Rows give clone size only sometimes, using once, few, many, or a class for an expanded clone.

TRBJ1-2	NA	TRBV6-6	NA	CASSYSGENYGYTF	TGTGCCAGCAGTTACTCGGGGGAAAACTATGGCTACACCTTC
TRBJ1-5	once	TRBV2	NA	CASSERSEDQPQHF	TGTGCCAGCAGTGAACGGTCAGAAGATCAGCCCCAGCATTTT
TRBJ2-1	NA	TRBV28	NA	CASSFLLANTYNEQFF	TGTGCCAGCAGTTTCCTCCTGGCTAACACCTACAATGAGCAGTTCTTC
TRBJ2-7	NA	TRBV21-1	NA	CASSTLDRGRGGYEQYF	TGTGCCAGCAGCACCCTAGATCGGGGCAGGGGGGGATACGAGCAGTACTTC
TRBJ1-2	NA	TRBV9	TRBD1	CASSTRQGDGYTF	TGTGCCAGCAGCACCCGACAGGGGGATGGCTACACCTTC
TRBJ2-5	NA	TRBV27	TRBD2	CASKRGLVYQETQYF	TGTGCCAGCAAAAGAGGACTAGTGTACCAAGAGACCCAGTACTTC
TRBJ2-1	few	TRBV27	NA	CASSPLRSGSYNEQFF	TGTGCCAGCAGTCCTCTCCGGTCCGGCTCCTACAATGAGCAGTTCTTC
TRBJ2-3	NA	TRBV7-7	NA	CASSLDRTDTQYF	TGTGCCAGCAGCTTAGATCGAACAGATACGCAGTATTTT
TRBJ2-7	NA	TRBV15	NA	CATSKKDSEQYF	TGTGCCACCAGCAAAAAGGACAGCGAGCAGTACTTC
TRBJ2-7	NA	TRBV4-3	NA	CASSQDTTTFQQYF	TGCGCCAGCAGCCAAGATACGACTACTTTTCAGCAGTACTTC
TRBJ2-7	NA	TRBV28	NA	CASSWGTGGQYF	TGTGCCAGCAGTTGGGGGACGGGCGGGCAGTACTTC
TRBJ1-2	NA	TRBV25-1	NA	CASSDPTGGVHDGYTF	TGTGCCAGCAGTGACCCCACGGGAGGAGTGCACGATGGCTACACCTTC
TRBJ2-5	NA	TRBV7-2	NA	CASSSKVIETQYF	TGTGCCAGCAGTTCGAAGGTTATCGAGACCCAGTACTTC
TRBJ1-3	NA	TRBV29-1	NA	CSVLRGTGNTIYF	TGCAGCGTTCTAAGGGGTACTGGAAACACCATATATTTT
TRBJ2-4	NA	TRBV5-1	NA	CASSLEDGGIQYF	TGCGCCAGCAGCTTGGAGGACGGTGGGATTCAGTACTTC
TRBJ1-5	NA	TRBV30	NA	CAWSRQDGQPQHF	TGTGCCTGGAGTCGCCAGGACGGCCAGCCCCAGCATTTT
TRBJ1-2	NA	TRBV6-1	TRBD1	CASSRPGQHYGYTF	TGTGCCAGCAGTAGACCGGGACAGCACTATGGCTACACCTTC
TRBJ2-1	NA	TRBV5-1	NA	CASSERPGGDEQFF	TGCGCCAGCAGCGAGAGGCCTGGAGGGGATGAGCAGTTCTTC
TRBJ1-5	NA	TRBV19	NA	CASSIGINQPQHF	TGTGCCAGTAGTATTGGCATCAATCAGCCCCAGCATTTT
TRBJ2-3	once	TRBV7-6	NA	CASSLLSARTDTQYF	TGTGCCAGCAGCCTCCTTTCGGCCCGCACAGATACGCAGTATTTT
TRBJ1-2	NA	TRBV5-6	NA	CASSFPGAAYGYTF	TGTGCCAGCAGCTTCCCTGGAGCAGCGTATGGCTACACCTTC
TRBJ2-1	NA	TRBV10-3	NA	CAIRQGSYNEQFF	TGTGCCATCAGACAGGGCTCCTACAATGAGCAGTTCTTC
TRBJ1-2	NA	TRBV10-3	TRBD1	CAISEGTVVYGYTF	TGTGCCATCAGTGAAGGGACAGTAGTTTATGGCTACACCTTC
TRBJ2-5	NA	TRBV9	NA	CASSPRGTAQETQYF	TGTGCCAGCAGCCCCCGGGGGACAGCACAAGAGACCCAGTACTTC
TRBJ1-1	once	TRBV7-2	NA	CASSLGQGSTEAFF	TGTGCCAGCAGCTTAGGTCAGGGAAGCACTGAAGCTTTCTTT
TRBJ2-1	NA	TRBV5-4	NA	CASSLAVIRIF	TGTGCCAGCAGCTTGGCCGTTATCAGGATCTTC
TRBJ1-6	few	TRBV30	NA	CAWSVPGHREGVLHF	TGTGCCTGGAGTGTACCGGGACATCGGGAGGGGGTCCTCCACTTT
TRBJ2-4	few	TRBV7-9	TRBD2	CASSLTTGLAGGSKNIQYF	TGTGCCAGCAGCCTAACGACAGGACTAGCGGGAGGTTCCAAAAACATTCAGTACTTC
TRBJ1-1	few	TRBV28	NA	CASSLVDNQRAFF	TGTGCCAGCAGTTTGGTAGACAATCAGAGAGCTTTCTTT
TRBJ2-3	NA	TRBV7-2	NA	CASSSRATTDTQYF	TGTGCCAGCAGCTCCCGGGCCACCACAGATACGCAGTATTTT
TRBJ2-5	NA	TRBV7-2	TRBD2	CASSLAVLAVNQETQYF	TGTGCCAGCAGCTTAGCGGTACTAGCGGTAAACCAAGAGACCCAGTACTTC
TRBJ2-7	NA	TRBV28	TRBD1	CASSLSRGWQYF	TGTGCCAGCAGTTTAAGCAGGGGGTGGCAGTACTTC
TRBJ2-5	NA	TRBV11-3	NA	CASSLTQEETQYF	TGTGCCAGCAGCTTAACGCAGGAAGAGACCCAGTACTTC
TRBJ2-1	NA	TRBV5-1	TRBD2	CASSLAASGHYNEQFF	TGCGCCAGCAGCTTGGCGGCTAGCGGACACTACAATGAGCAGTTCTTC
TRBJ1-2	NA	TRBV29-1	NA	CSTGLNYGYTF	TGCAGTACAGGGTTAAACTATGGCTACACCTTC
TRBJ1-1	NA	TRBV5-4	TRBD1	CASSLAGTVNTEAFF	TGTGCCAGCAGCTTGGCGGGGACAGTGAACACTGAAGCTTTCTTT
TRBJ1-2	NA	TRBV7-8	NA	CASSTDSNYGYTF	TGTGCCAGCAGCACGGACAGTAACTATGGCTACACCTTC
TRBJ2-7	NA	TRBV18	NA	CASSPTRSYEQYF	TGTGCCAGCTCACCGACTAGAAGCTACGAGCAGTACTTC
TRBJ1-1	NA	TRBV6-1	NA	CASSSGQSLSAEAFF	TGTGCCAGCAGTTCCGGACAGTCCTTATCCGCTGAAGCTTTCTTT
TRBJ1-1	NA	TRBV5-1	NA	CASSAPPGRGITEAFF	TGCGCCAGCAGCGCCCCACCGGGTCGAGGGATCACTGAAGCTTTCTTT
TRBJ2-1	NA	TRBV7-9	TRBD2	CASSLPGTSNEQFF	TGCGCCAGCAGCTTACCCGGGACTAGTAATGAGCAGTTCTTC
TRBJ2-3	NA	TRBV5-6	TRBD2	CASSSLAGLNTDTQYF	TGTGCCAGCAGCTCCCTAGCGGGACTGAACACAGATACGCAGTATTTT
TRBJ1-5	NA	TRBV6-1	NA	CASSAYLEGQPQHF	TGTGCCAGCAGTGCGTACTTGGAGGGGCAGCCCCAGCATTTT
TRBJ2-1	once	TRBV4-2	TRBD2	CASSQGVSGRGIEQFF	TGTGCCAGCAGCCAAGGGGTTAGCGGGAGGGGGATTGAGCAGTTCTTC
TRBJ1-1	NA	TRBV28	TRBD1	CASSPGTGYSAAFF	TGTGCCAGCAGTCCGGGGACAGGGTATTCCGCGGCTTTCTTT
TRBJ1-1	once	TRBV7-2	TRBD1	CASSPTDRSVEAFF	TGTGCCAGCAGCCCGACGGACAGGAGCGTTGAAGCTTTCTTT
TRBJ1-1	NA	TRBV7-3	NA	CASSSTGINTEAFF	TGTGCCAGCAGCTCTACAGGGATAAACACTGAAGCTTTCTTT
TRBJ2-1	once	TRBV18	TRBD1	CASSTGGSYNEQFF	TGTGCCAGCTCAACAGGGGGTTCCTACAATGAGCAGTTCTTC
TRBJ1-3	NA	TRBV5-1	NA	CASSSSQEGNTIYF	TGCGCCAGCAGCTCCTCGCAGGAGGGAAACACCATATATTTT
TRBJ1-2	NA	TRBV11-2	NA	CASRPLRGGALSRGYTF	TGTGCCAGCAGACCCCTCCGGGGAGGGGCCCTTTCTCGGGGCTACACCTTC
TRBJ2-3	many	TRBV7-9	NA	CASSLLSGVHTDTQYF	TGTGCCAGCAGCTTGTTGTCGGGTGTACACACAGATACGCAGTATTTT
TRBJ1-1	once	TRBV28	NA	CASSFSAVPPAFF	TGTGCCAGCAGTTTCTCCGCAGTCCCTCCGGCTTTCTTT
TRBJ1-5	NA	TRBV6-5	TRBD1	CASRKDRGGGQPQHF	TGTGCCAGCAGGAAGGACAGGGGAGGAGGACAGCCCCAGCATTTT
TRBJ2-3	NA	TRBV11-2	NA	CASSPLTGRGTDTQYF	TGTGCCAGCAGCCCACTGACCGGGAGAGGCACAGATACGCAGTATTTT
TRBJ2-3	NA	TRBV9	TRBD2	CASSVLAGGDTQYF	TGTGCCAGCAGCGTCCTAGCGGGAGGAGATACGCAGTATTTT
TRBJ2-3	NA	TRBV29-1	TRBD1	CSVERGLEPDTQYF	TGCAGCGTTGAGAGGGGGCTAGAGCCCGATACGCAGTATTTT
TRBJ1-2	few	TRBV25-1	TRBD1	CASSPHTGGAGYTF	TGTGCCAGCAGTCCACACACAGGGGGCGCAGGCTACACCTTC
TRBJ2-7	NA	TRBV7-8	TRBD2	CASSLVYAGAYEQYF	TGTGCCAGCAGCTTAGTATATGCGGGAGCGTACGAGCAGTACTTC